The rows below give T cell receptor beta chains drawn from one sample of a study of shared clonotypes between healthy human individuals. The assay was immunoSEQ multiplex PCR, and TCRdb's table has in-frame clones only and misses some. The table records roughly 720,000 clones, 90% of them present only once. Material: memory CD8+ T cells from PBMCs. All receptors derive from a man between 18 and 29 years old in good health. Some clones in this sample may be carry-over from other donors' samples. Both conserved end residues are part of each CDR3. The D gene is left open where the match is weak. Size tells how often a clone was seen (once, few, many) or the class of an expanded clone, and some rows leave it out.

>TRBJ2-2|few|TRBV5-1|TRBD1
TGCGCCAGCAGCTGGGGACAGGGACCACCCCCCGGTGAGCTGTTTTTT
CASSWGQGPPPGELFF
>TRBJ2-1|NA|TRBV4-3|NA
TGCGCCAGCAGCCAGAGAAGTTTGAATGAGCAGTTCTTC
CASSQRSLNEQFF
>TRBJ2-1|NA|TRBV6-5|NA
TGTGCCAGCAGTTATAATGAGCAGTTCTTC
CASSYNEQFF
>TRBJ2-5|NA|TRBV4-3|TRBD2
TGCGCCAGCAGCCAAGGACTAGCAGAAGAGACCCAGTACTTC
CASSQGLAEETQYF
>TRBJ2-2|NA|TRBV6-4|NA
TGTGCCAGCAGTGTTACGGCTACCGGGGAGCTGTTTTTT
CASSVTATGELFF
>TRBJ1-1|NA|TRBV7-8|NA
TGTGCCAGCAGCTCCCTGGACAGCTTGAACACTGAAGCTTTCTTT
CASSSLDSLNTEAFF
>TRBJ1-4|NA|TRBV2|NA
TGTGCCAGCAGTGATAGGGCTGAAGAGGAAGAAAAACTGTTTTTT
CASSDRAEEEEKLFF
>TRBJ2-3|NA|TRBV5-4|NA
TGTGCCAGCAGCCGTATGCCTCCGGGGGCGTGGACAGATACGCAGTATTTT
CASSRMPPGAWTDTQYF
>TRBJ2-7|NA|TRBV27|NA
TGTGCCAGCAGTCTCACCTGGGACTACGAGCAGTACTTC
CASSLTWDYEQYF
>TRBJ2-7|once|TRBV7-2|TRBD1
TGTGCCAGCAGCTTAGGGACAGGGGCTTTCTACGAGCAGTACTTC
CASSLGTGAFYEQYF
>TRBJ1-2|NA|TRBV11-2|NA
TGTGCCAGCAGCATTTCGGGGACCTATGGCTACACCTTC
CASSISGTYGYTF
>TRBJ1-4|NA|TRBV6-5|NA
TGTGCCAGCAGTTCGTCGGACACTAATGAAAAACTGTTTTTT
CASSSSDTNEKLFF
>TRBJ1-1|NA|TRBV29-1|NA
TGCAGCGCGACAGCGAACACTGAAGCTTTCTTT
CSATANTEAFF
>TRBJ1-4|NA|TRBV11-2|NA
TGTGCCAGCAGCCATAGGGACAATAATGAAAAACTGTTTTTT
CASSHRDNNEKLFF
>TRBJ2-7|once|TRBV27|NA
TGTGCCAGCAGCCCCAGGGGCTCCTCCTACGAGCAGTACTTC
CASSPRGSSYEQYF
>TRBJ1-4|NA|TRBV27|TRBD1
TGTGCCAGCAGAAGTGGGACAGGGTTCGAAAAACTGTTTTTT
CASRSGTGFEKLFF
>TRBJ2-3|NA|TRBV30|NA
TGTGCCTGGAGTGTAACGGCAGGTCCAGATACGCAGTATTTT
CAWSVTAGPDTQYF
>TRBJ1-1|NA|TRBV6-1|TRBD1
TGTGCCAGCAGTGAATCGGGACAGGGGGCTTTCTTT
CASSESGQGAFF
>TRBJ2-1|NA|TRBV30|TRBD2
TGTGCCTGGACCGAGCGGGGGAATGAGCAGTTCTTC
CAWTERGNEQFF
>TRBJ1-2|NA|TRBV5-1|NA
TGCGCCAGCAGCGTGGGGAGGAGGGATGCTATCAACTATGGCTACACCTTC
CASSVGRRDAINYGYTF
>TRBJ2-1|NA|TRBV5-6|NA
TGTGCCAGCAGCTTGGGTAGGGCGGTGTACAATGAGCAGTTCTTC
CASSLGRAVYNEQFF
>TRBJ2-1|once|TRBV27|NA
TGTGCCAGCAGCCTTAGGGGGTCCCTCGGCTACAATGAGCAGTTCTTC
CASSLRGSLGYNEQFF
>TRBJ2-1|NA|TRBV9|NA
TGTGCCAGCAGCGTAATGTCCGCCGGCGATGAGCAGTTCTTC
CASSVMSAGDEQFF